The 22 T cell receptor beta chains below were found in one sample sequenced in a study of CD8 T cells in Susac syndrome. Random-hexamer reverse transcription was applied to about 0.45 to 1 ug RNA. TCRdb processed the immunoSEQ multiplex PCR reads anew with MiXCR; each CDR3 protein has one entry. The sample lists about 120,000 distinct CDR3 sequences; about 95% were seen once. The sequenced sample consisted of CD4+ T cells from PBMCs. These receptors all come from a human donor in good health.

V is TRBV7-2 and J is TRBJ2-5; 10 positions agree with TRBD1. The CDR3 runs 17 residues. V shed 3 bases, J shed 3 bases, and the junction held 10 bases outside the gene matches. CDR1 SGHTA and CDR2 FQGNSA come from the germline V gene. CDR3 protein: CASSFDLRQGAKETQYF. CDR3 bases: TGTGCCAGCAGCTTCGACCTCAGACAGGGGGCCAAAGAGACCCAGTACTTC.

The chain is built from TRBV30 and TRBJ1-3; D is unclear. From germline, CDR1 is GTSNPN and CDR2 SVGIG (reference sequence). The ends were cut back, 3 bases at V and 0 bases at J, with 3 bases in the middle. This CDR3 has 12 amino acids. CDR3 region: CAWRNSGNTIYF. CDR3 coding DNA: TGTGCCTGGAGGAACTCTGGAAACACCATATATTTT.

The chain employs TRBV7-3 and TRBJ1-5, with 12 nucleotides matching TRBD1. The CDR3 contains 17 residues. The germline CDR1 and CDR2 sequences are SGHTA and FQGTGA. The junction had 11 bases not matched to a gene; V was cut back by 5 bases and J by 6 bases. The CDR3 nucleotides are TGTGCCAGCAGCCTCTCCCGGGACAGGGGGCTTTGTCAGCCCCAGCATTTT. Translated, it gives CASSLSRDRGLCQPQHF.

The chain recombines TRBV4-1 with TRBJ2-5; D remains unclear. This CDR3 is 16 amino acids long. V dropped 1 base and J dropped 2 bases, with 14 bases sitting between them. The germline V gene encodes CDR1 MGHRA and CDR2 YSYEKL. In nucleotides, the CDR3 is TGCGCCAGCAGCCAAGTTGGTCGGGCAAATCAAGAGACCCAGTACTTC. Its translation: CASSQVGRANQETQYF.

The J gene is TRBJ2-1, the V gene TRBV6-5, with D perhaps given as TRBD1 or TRBD2 (6 bases each). The germline gives CDR1 MNHEY, CDR2 SVGAGI. V was pared by 7 bases and J by 3 bases, with 16 bases between. The CDR3 extends over 15 amino acids. The CDR3 sequence is CASKQWGANYNEQFF. The CDR3, as DNA: TGTGCCAGCAAACAGTGGGGGGCCAACTACAATGAGCAGTTCTTC.

The J gene is TRBJ2-1, the V gene TRBV9; perhaps TRBD2 as D (6 bases). Trimming removed 0 bases at V and 0 bases at J, with 13 bases between. CDR1 is SGDLS and CDR2 is YYNGEE in the germline V gene. This CDR3 is built from 17 residues. CDR3 sequence: CASSVGLTGSSYNEQFF. The CDR3 nucleotides read TGTGCCAGCAGCGTAGGGTTGACCGGGAGCTCCTACAATGAGCAGTTCTTC. Full variable domain (rest looked up from reference TRBV9 and TRBJ2-1): DSGVTQTPKHLITATGQRVTLRCSPRSGDLSVYWYQQSLDQGLQFLIQYYNGEERAKGNILERFSAQQFPDLHSELNLSSLELGDSALYFCASSVGLTGSSYNEQFFGPGTRLTVL.

The genes are TRBV28 and TRBJ1-1; D is possibly TRBD1 (6 bases). The V end was cut by 4 bases, the J end by 2 bases, with 11 bases between. This CDR3 is built from 14 residues. From germline, CDR1 is MDHEN and CDR2 SYDVKM. The CDR3 DNA is TGTGCCAGCAGTTCGGACAGTTTAAACACTGAAGCTTTCTTT. Encoded protein: CASSSDSLNTEAFF.

The chain joins TRBV29-1 to TRBJ1-1, with 8 bases matching TRBD1. CDR1 and CDR2 from the germline V gene are SQVTM and ANQGSEA. V shed 7 bases, J shed 5 bases, and the junction held 9 bases outside the gene matches. The CDR3 extends over 13 amino acids. The CDR3 loop reads CSGYDRGGTEAFF. The CDR3 coding sequence is TGCAGCGGATACGACAGGGGTGGGACTGAAGCTTTCTTT.

This rearrangement joins TRBV30 to TRBJ2-7; D ambiguous. With 0 bases removed from V and 1 base from J, the gap between germline ends came to 10 bases. Per germline, CDR1 GTSNPN and CDR2 SVGIG (reference sequence). The CDR3 loop spans 14 amino acids. The CDR3 bases are TGTGCCTGGAGTGTACTGGAGATTTCCTACGAGCAGTACTTC. Protein product: CAWSVLEISYEQYF. The whole variable domain, remainder taken from reference TRBV30 and TRBJ2-7, is SQTIHQWPATLVQPVGSPLSLECTVEGTSNPNLYWYRQAAGRGLQLLFYSVGIGQISSEVPQNLSASRPQDRQFILSSKKLLLSDSGFYLCAWSVLEISYEQYFGPGTRLTVT.

The table lists this clonotype with a count of one. The chain has TRBV28 and TRBJ2-1; 10 bases are shared with TRBD2. Germline CDR1 reads MDHEN; CDR2 reads SYDVKM. The CDR3 is 16 amino acids. After removal of 3 bases from V and 6 bases from J, the junction contained 8 bases not matched to a gene. The CDR3 nucleotides are TGTGCCAGCAGTTTTTCCAGCGGGAGGGCCTCCAATGAGCAGTTCTTC. It specifies CASSFSSGRASNEQFF.

The chain is built from TRBV20-1 and TRBJ2-7; D is possibly TRBD2 (5 bases). In germline, CDR1 is DFQATT, CDR2 SNEGSKA (reference sequence). Trimming removed 6 bases at V and 4 bases at J, with 10 bases between. The CDR3 is 11 residues long. The CDR3 coding sequence is TGCAGTGCACTTAGAGGGTACGAGCAGTACTTC. As protein: CSALRGYEQYF.

This chain uses TRBV30 with TRBJ1-3; D call uncertain. Per germline, CDR1 GTSNPN and CDR2 SVGIG (reference sequence). The CDR3 has 14 residues. Between the trimmed V and J ends, which lost 6 bases and 10 bases, there was a span of 22 bases. CDR3 coding DNA: TGTGCCTGCCAGCACAAGAGCTCTTTTTGGACCATATATTTT. Residues: CACQHKSSFWTIYF.

The chain employs TRBV11-2 and TRBJ1-3, with D tentatively TRBD1 (5 bases). The germline V gene has CDR1 SGHAT and CDR2 FQNNGV. Trimming cost V 6 bases and J 14 bases, with 17 bases left between them. This CDR3 spans 12 amino acids. Here the CDR3 reads CASSQTEPTLYF. CDR3 in DNA: TGTGCCAGCAGTCAGACAGAGCCAACCCTATATTTT.

The CDR3 DNA follows: TGTGCCAGCAAATCCCCAACAGCTAACTATGGCTACACCTTC. It yields the protein CASKSPTANYGYTF. The rearrangement joins TRBV28 to TRBJ1-2, with no clear D. CDR1 is MDHEN and CDR2 is SYDVKM in the germline V gene. This CDR3 spans 14 amino acids. Trimming shortened V by 7 bases and J by 0 bases, and 12 bases separated the two germline ends.

The CDR3 DNA follows: TGTGCCAGCTCCCAGGGGTACACCGGGGAGCTGTTTTTT. It translates to CASSQGYTGELFF. The V and J genes are TRBV11-2 and TRBJ2-2; TRBD1 is a possible D gene (6 bases). Germline assignment: CDR1 SGHAT and CDR2 FQNNGV. V was trimmed by 8 bases and J by 3 bases, leaving 10 bases between them. This CDR3 region has 13 residues.

The V call is TRBV20-1, the J call TRBJ1-2, with TRBD1 as a possible D gene (5 bases). Germline assignment: CDR1 DFQATT and CDR2 SNEGSKA (reference sequence). The CDR3 spans 15 residues. Trimming removed 5 bases from V and 1 base from J, with 17 bases in between. CDR3 region: CSAAEDGTNNYGYTF. The CDR3 region has the DNA TGCAGTGCTGCCGAAGACGGGACTAATAACTATGGCTACACCTTC.

In nucleotides, the CDR3 is TGTGCCAGCAGCGTCGGAGGGGAAGACGGGGAGCTGTTTTTT. It yields the protein CASSVGGEDGELFF. This chain joins TRBV5-5 and TRBJ2-2; TRBD2 might be the D (6 bases). Deletions cut 4 bases from V and 7 bases from J, with 14 bases between. This CDR3 region has 14 residues. Germline CDR1 and CDR2: SGHKS and YYEKEE (reference sequence).

The chain employs TRBV2 and TRBJ2-3; D is perhaps TRBD2 (6 bases). In germline, CDR1 is SNHLY, CDR2 FYNNEI. The CDR3 is made up of 15 amino acids. V was shortened by 6 bases and J by 4 bases, with 17 bases between the two germline ends. CDR3 sequence reads: CASRPRLVRPDTQYF. The CDR3 bases are TGTGCCAGCAGACCGAGACTAGTTAGGCCAGATACGCAGTATTTT.

V is TRBV4-1 and J is TRBJ2-5; the D gene is possibly TRBD2 (5 bases). CDR1 is MGHRA, CDR2 YSYEKL, per germline. There are 14 residues in the CDR3. The V end was cut by 3 bases, the J end by 3 bases, with 11 bases between. In nucleotides, the CDR3 is TGCGCCAGCAGCCAGGCCGGACTGGAAGAGACCCAGTACTTC. Translation: CASSQAGLEETQYF.

The DNA for the CDR3 is TGTGCCAGCAGCGACCGACAGGGGCCCGTCTATAATTCACCCCTCCACTTT. Its protein product is CASSDRQGPVYNSPLHF. V is TRBV9 and J is TRBJ1-6; 8 bases are shared with TRBD1. CDR1 is SGDLS and CDR2 is YYNGEE in the germline V gene. This CDR3 spans 17 amino acids. V shed 3 bases, J shed 3 bases, and the junction held 8 bases outside the gene matches. Using reference TRBV9 and TRBJ1-6 for the parts outside the CDR3, the full variable domain is DSGVTQTPKHLITATGQRVTLRCSPRSGDLSVYWYQQSLDQGLQFLIQYYNGEERAKGNILERFSAQQFPDLHSELNLSSLELGDSALYFCASSDRQGPVYNSPLHFGNGTRLTVT.

The DNA of the CDR3 is TGCAGCGTTGGGGGGATGGCGAACACTGAAGCTTTCTTT. Encoded protein: CSVGGMANTEAFF. The rearrangement links TRBV29-1 to TRBJ1-1; D possibly corresponds to TRBD1 (5 bases). The germline V gene encodes CDR1 SQVTM and CDR2 ANQGSEA. Trimming removed 4 bases at V and 1 base at J, with 10 bases between. CDR3 length: 13 residues.

The rearrangement joins TRBV20-1 to TRBJ2-7; 14 bases line up with TRBD2. The CDR3 runs to 14 residues. Germline V gene data show CDR1 as DFQATT and CDR2 as SNEGSKA (reference sequence). V was pared by 5 bases and J by 5 bases, with 5 bases of the junction left unmatched. In nucleotides, the CDR3 is TGCAGTGCTCGGGGACTAGCGGGAGTCAACGAGCAGTACTTC. Encoded protein: CSARGLAGVNEQYF.